This T cell receptor (beta chain) was obtained from a study of blood T cell repertoires in COVID-19. Study summary: The cDNA or gDNA used as material had been derived from T cells, B-cell-depleted T cells, or PBMCs.

Enrollment of patients from Seattle took place during active infection, with longitudinal follow-up. Germline CDR1 MGHRA, CDR2 YSYEKL. The CDR3 length is 14 residues. Trimming took 2 bases from V and 8 from J, leaving 15 bases between them. Clones were read by immunoSEQ multiplex PCR, and TCRdb kept only the in-frame ones, dropping some. Seen here are over 200,000 clones, 90% to 95% observed once, and the top ten hold around 0.84%. The rearrangement joins TRBV4-1 to TRBJ1-2, with no clear D. Sequencing was done on a sample of peripheral blood. This receptor was obtained from a man aged 55-75 years with COVID-19, enrolled during active disease. The CDR3 loop is CASSQLAPNEGYTF. The CDR3 coding sequence is TGCGCCAGCAGCCAATTAGCGCCCAATGAGGGCTACACCTTC.